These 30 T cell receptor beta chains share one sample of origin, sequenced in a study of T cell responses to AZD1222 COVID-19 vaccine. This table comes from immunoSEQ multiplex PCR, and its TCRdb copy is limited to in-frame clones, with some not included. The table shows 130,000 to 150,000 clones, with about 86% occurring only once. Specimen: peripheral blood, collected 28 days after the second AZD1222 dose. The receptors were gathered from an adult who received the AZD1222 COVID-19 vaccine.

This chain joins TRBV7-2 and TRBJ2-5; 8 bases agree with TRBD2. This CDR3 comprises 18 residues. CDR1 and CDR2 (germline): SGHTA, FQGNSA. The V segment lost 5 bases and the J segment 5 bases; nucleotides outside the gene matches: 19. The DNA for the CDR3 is TGTGCCAGCAGCCGTCGGTTCAGGGCGGGGGGAATCTGGGAGACCCAGTACTTC. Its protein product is CASSRRFRAGGIWETQYF. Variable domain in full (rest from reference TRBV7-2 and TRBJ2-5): GAGVSQSPSNKVTEKGKDVELRCDPISGHTALYWYRQSLGQGLEFLIYFQGNSAPDKSGLPSDRFSAERTGGSVSTLTIQRTQQEDSAVYLCASSRRFRAGGIWETQYFGPGTRLLVL.

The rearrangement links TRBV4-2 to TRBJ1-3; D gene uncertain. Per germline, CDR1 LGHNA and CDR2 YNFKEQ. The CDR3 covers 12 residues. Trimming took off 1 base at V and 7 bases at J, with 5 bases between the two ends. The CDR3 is CASSQGWNTIYF. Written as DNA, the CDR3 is TGTGCCAGCAGCCAAGGGTGGAACACCATATATTTT.

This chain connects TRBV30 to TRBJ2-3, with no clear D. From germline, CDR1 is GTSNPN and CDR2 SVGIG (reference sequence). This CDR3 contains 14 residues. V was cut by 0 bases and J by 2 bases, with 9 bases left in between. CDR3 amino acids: CAWSVMDVTDTQYF. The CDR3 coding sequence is TGTGCCTGGAGTGTAATGGATGTCACAGATACGCAGTATTTT.

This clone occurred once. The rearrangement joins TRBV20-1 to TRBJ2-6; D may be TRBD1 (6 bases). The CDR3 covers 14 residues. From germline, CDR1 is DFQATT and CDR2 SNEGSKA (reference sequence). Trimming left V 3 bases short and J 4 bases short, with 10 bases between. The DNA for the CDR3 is TGCAGTGCTAGTCAGGGGCCCGGGGCCAACGTCCTGACTTTC. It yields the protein CSASQGPGANVLTF.

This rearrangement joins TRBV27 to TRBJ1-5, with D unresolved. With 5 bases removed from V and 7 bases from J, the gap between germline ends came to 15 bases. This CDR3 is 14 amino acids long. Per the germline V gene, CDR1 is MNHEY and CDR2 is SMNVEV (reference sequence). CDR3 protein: CASSVGNQEQPQHF. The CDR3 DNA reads TGTGCCAGCAGTGTGGGGAATCAAGAACAGCCCCAGCATTTT.

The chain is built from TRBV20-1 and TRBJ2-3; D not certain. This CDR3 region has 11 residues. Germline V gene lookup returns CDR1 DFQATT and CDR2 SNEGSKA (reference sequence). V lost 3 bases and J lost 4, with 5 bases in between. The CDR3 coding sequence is TGCAGTGCTAGCGACGCAGATACGCAGTATTTT. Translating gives CSASDADTQYF.

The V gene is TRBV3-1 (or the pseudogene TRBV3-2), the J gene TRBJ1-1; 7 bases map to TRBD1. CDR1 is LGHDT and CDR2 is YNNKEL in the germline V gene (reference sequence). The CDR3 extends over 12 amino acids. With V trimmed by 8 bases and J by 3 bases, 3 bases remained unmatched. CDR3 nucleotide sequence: TGTGCCAGCGGGGGACAGTACACTGAAGCTTTCTTT. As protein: CASGGQYTEAFF.

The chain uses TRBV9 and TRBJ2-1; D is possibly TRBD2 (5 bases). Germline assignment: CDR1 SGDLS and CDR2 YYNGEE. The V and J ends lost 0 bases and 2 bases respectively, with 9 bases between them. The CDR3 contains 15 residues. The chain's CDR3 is CASSVDEGTYNEQFF. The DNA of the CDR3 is TGTGCCAGCAGCGTAGACGAGGGTACCTACAATGAGCAGTTCTTC.

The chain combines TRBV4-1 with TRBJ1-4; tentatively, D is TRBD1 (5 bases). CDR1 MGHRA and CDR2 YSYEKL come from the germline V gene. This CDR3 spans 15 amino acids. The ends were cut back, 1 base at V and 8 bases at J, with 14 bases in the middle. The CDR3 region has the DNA TGCGCCAGCAGCCAAGGGTTAGGGGTCGGGGAAAAACTGTTTTTT. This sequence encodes CASSQGLGVGEKLFF.

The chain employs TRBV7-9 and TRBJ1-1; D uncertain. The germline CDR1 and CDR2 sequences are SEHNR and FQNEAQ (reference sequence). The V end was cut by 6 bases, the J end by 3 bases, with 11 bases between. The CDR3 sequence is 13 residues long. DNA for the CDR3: TGTGCCAGCAGGGTACAAGGCTACACTGAAGCTTTCTTT. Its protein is CASRVQGYTEAFF.

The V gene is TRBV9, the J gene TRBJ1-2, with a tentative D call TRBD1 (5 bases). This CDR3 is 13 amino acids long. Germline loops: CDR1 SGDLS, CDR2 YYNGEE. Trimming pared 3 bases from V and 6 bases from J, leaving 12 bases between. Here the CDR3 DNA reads TGTGCCAGCAGCGCTCGGGACGGAGATGGCTACACCTTC. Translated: CASSARDGDGYTF.

CDR3 sequence (DNA): TGTGCCAGCAGCTTAGAAGATGGAGCGAGATTCTATGGCTACACCTTC. As protein: CASSLEDGARFYGYTF. The rearrangement joins TRBV7-9 to TRBJ1-2, with D hard to call. The CDR3 length is 16 residues. The V gene lost 1 base and the J gene lost 4 bases, with 16 bases spanning the gap. In germline, CDR1 is SEHNR, CDR2 FQNEAQ (reference sequence).

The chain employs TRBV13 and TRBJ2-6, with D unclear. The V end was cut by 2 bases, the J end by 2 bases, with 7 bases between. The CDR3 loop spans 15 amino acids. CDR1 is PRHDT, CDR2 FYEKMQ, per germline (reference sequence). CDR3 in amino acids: CASSLTGAGANVLTF. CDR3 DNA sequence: TGTGCCAGCAGCTTAACTGGGGCTGGGGCCAACGTCCTGACTTTC.

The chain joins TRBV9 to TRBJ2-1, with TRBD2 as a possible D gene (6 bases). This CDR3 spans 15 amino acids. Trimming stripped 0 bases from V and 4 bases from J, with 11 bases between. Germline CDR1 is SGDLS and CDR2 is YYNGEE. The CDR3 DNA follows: TGTGCCAGCAGCGTAGACCTAGCGCCATACAATGAGCAGTTCTTC. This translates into CASSVDLAPYNEQFF.

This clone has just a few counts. The chain's CDR3 is CAWSASPAGEPQHF. CDR3 bases: TGTGCCTGGAGTGCTTCCCCCGCGGGGGAGCCCCAGCATTTT. The chain uses TRBV30 and TRBJ1-5; a weak D match, TRBD1 (5 bases). Germline assignment: CDR1 GTSNPN and CDR2 SVGIG (reference sequence). V lost 1 base, J lost 8 bases, and 15 bases lay in between. CDR3 length: 14 amino acids. Looking up the rest from reference TRBV30 and TRBJ1-5 gives the full variable domain: SQTIHQWPATLVQPVGSPLSLECTVEGTSNPNLYWYRQAAGRGLQLLFYSVGIGQISSEVPQNLSASRPQDRQFILSSKKLLLSDSGFYLCAWSASPAGEPQHFGDGTRLSIL.

The CDR3 reads CASSSGNYNSPLHF. DNA of the CDR3: TGTGCCAGCAGCTCCGGGAACTATAATTCACCCCTCCACTTT. This sequence joins TRBV6-6 and TRBJ1-6; D is unresolved. There are 14 residues in the CDR3. V gave up 6 bases and J gave up 3 bases, with 9 bases separating them. Per the germline V gene, CDR1 is MNHNY and CDR2 is SVGAGI (reference sequence).

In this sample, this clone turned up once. The CDR3 protein is CATSEGGLTQYF. For the CDR3, the DNA is TGTGCCACCAGTGAGGGGGGGCTGACCCAGTACTTC. The V and J genes are TRBV24-1 and TRBJ2-5, with D possibly matching TRBD2 (7 bases). CDR1 and CDR2 from the germline V gene are KGHDR and SFDVKD. V shed 4 bases and J shed 7 bases, with 9 bases lying between them. This CDR3 is 12 amino acids long.

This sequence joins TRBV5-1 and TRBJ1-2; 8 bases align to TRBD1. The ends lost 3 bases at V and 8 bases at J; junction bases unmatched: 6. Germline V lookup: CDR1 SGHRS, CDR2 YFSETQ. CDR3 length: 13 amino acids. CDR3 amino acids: CASSWQGAGGYTF. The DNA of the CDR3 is TGCGCCAGCAGCTGGCAGGGGGCGGGAGGCTACACCTTC.

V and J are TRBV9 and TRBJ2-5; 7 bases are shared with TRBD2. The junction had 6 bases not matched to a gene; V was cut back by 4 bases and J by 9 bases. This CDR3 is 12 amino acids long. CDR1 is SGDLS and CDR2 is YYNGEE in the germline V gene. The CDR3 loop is CASSTWGGAQYF. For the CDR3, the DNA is TGTGCCAGCAGCACTTGGGGGGGGGCCCAGTACTTC.

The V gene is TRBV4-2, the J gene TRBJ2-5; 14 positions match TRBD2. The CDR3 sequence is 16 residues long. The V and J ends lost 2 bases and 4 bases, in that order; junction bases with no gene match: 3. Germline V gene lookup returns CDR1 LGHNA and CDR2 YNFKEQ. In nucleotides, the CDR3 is TGTGCCAGCAGCCAACGACTAGCGGGGGGGTTAGAGACCCAGTACTTC. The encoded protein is CASSQRLAGGLETQYF.

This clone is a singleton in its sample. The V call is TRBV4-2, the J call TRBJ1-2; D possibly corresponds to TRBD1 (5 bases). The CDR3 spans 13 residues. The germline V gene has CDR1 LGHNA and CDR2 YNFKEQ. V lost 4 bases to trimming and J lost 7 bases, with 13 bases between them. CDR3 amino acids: CASSPQGRGGYTF. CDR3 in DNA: TGTGCCAGCAGCCCTCAGGGTCGAGGTGGCTACACCTTC.

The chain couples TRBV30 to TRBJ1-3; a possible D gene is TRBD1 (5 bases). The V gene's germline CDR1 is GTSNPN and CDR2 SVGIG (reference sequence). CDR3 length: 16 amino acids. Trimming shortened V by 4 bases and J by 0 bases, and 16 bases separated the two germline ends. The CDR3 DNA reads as TGTGCCTGGACCAAGAACAGGCTAATCTCTGGAAACACCATATATTTT. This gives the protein CAWTKNRLISGNTIYF.

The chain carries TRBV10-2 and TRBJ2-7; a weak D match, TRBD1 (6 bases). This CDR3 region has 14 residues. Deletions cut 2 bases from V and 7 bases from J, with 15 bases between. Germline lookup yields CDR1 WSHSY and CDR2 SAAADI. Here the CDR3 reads CASSETRTVREQYF. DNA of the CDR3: TGCGCCAGCAGTGAGACTAGGACAGTACGGGAGCAGTACTTC.

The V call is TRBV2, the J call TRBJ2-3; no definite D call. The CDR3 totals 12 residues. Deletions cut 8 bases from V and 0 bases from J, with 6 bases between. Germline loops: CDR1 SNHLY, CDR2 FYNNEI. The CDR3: CASSYSTDTQYF. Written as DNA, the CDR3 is TGTGCCAGCTCGTATAGCACAGATACGCAGTATTTT.

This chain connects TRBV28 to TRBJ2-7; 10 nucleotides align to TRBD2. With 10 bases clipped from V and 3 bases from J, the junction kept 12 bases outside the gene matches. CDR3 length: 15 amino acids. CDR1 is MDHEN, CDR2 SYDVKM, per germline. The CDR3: CATSRSSGGSYEQYF. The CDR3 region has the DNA TGTGCCACCTCTCGCTCTAGCGGGGGCAGCTACGAGCAGTACTTC.

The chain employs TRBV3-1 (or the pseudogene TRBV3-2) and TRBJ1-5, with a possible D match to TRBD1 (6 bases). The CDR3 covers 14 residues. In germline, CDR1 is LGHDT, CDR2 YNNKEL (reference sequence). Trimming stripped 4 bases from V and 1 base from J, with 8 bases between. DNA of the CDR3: TGTGCCAGCAGCCCGGGGACAAGCAATCAGCCCCAGCATTTT. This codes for CASSPGTSNQPQHF.

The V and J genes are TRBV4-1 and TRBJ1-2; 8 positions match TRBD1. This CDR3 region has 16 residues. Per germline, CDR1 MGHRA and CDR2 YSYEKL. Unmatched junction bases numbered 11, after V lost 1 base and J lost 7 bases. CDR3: CASSQAGQAGTLGYTF. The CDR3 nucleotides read TGCGCCAGCAGCCAAGCGGGACAGGCAGGCACCCTTGGCTACACCTTC.

The CDR3 DNA reads as TGTGCCAGCAGTGGATCGGCTGGAAACACCATATATTTT. Translation gives CASSGSAGNTIYF. V and J are TRBV6-6 and TRBJ1-3; no clear D gene. Germline CDR1 and CDR2: MNHNY and SVGAGI (reference sequence). The CDR3 length is 13 residues. Trimming left V 5 bases short and J 2 bases short, with 7 bases between.

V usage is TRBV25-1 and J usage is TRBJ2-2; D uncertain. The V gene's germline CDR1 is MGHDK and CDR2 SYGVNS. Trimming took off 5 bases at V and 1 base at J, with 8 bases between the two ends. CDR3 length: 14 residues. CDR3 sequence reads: CASSSPLNTGELFF. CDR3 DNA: TGTGCCAGCAGTTCACCGTTGAACACCGGGGAGCTGTTTTTT.

The CDR3 DNA follows: TGTGCCAGCAGCTCAGTAAAGCTGCTAGCCAAAAACATTCAGTACTTC. This gives the protein CASSSVKLLAKNIQYF. V is TRBV11-2 and J is TRBJ2-4; no clear D gene. CDR1 SGHAT and CDR2 FQNNGV come from the germline V gene. CDR3 length equals 16 residues. The V end was cut by 4 bases, the J end by 0 bases, with 13 bases between.